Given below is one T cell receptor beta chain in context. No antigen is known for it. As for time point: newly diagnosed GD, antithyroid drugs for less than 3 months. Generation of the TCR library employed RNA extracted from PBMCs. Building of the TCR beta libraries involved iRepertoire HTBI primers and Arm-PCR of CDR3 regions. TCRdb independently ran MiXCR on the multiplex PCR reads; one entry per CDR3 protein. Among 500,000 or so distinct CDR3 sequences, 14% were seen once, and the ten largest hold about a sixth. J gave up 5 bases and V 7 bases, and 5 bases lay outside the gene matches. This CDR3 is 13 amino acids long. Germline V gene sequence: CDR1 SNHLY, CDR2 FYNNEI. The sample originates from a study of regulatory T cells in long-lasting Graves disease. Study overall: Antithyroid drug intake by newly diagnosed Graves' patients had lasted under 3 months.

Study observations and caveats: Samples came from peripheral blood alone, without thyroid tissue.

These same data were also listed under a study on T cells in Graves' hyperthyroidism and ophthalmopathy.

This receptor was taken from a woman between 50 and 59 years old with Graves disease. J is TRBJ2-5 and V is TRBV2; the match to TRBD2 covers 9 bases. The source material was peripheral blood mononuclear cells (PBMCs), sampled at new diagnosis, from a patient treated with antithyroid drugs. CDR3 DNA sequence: TGTGCCAGCATGGGACTAGCTTACGAGACCCAGTACTTC. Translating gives CASMGLAYETQYF.